This record concerns one T cell receptor (beta chain) sequence. Its target is unknown. These data are taken from a study of Graves' ophthalmopathy and Graves' hyperthyroidism. Whole-study results and caveats: Ophthalmopathy progression predictions by the model showed about 75% specificity and roughly 71% sensitivity. Most thyroid clonotypes expanded beyond 0.001 frequency were also found in blood.

Beta-chain TCR CDR3 regions were amplified from RNA transcripts. First-round RT-PCR relied on HTBI primers, and a second-round multiplex PCR came next. TCRdb reprocessed the multiplex PCR reads via MiXCR and lists one record per CDR3 protein. The sample has under 800,000 distinct CDR3 sequences, 22% seen once. CDR3 length: 15 amino acids. Germline V gene lookup returns CDR1 LGHNA and CDR2 YSLEER. V lost 0 bases and J lost 5, with 13 bases in between. Stable hyperthyroidism was defined by absence of ophthalmopathy within 18 months of follow-up. Researchers turned away patients with other autoimmune diseases, uncontrolled infections, pregnancy or lactation.

The clonotype comes from a woman younger than 30 with stable Graves' hyperthyroidism. Some clones in this sample may be carry-over from other donors' samples. Sequencing was performed on peripheral blood. The chain employs TRBV4-3 and TRBJ1-2, with D uncertain. The CDR3 nucleotides are TGCGCCAGCAGCCAAGATTTAGAGGGATGGTATGGCTACACCTTC. Translating it yields CASSQDLEGWYGYTF.